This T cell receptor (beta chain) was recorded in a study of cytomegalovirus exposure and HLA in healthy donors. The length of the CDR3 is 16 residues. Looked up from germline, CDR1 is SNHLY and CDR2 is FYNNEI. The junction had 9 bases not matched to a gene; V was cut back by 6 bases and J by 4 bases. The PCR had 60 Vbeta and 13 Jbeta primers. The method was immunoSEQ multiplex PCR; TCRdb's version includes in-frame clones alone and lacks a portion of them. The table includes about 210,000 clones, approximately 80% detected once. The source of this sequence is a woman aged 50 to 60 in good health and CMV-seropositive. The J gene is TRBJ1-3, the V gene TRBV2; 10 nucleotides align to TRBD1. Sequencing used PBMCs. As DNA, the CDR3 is TGTGCCAGCAGGGAGGGGGACAGGGGCTCGGGAAACACCATATATTTT. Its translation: CASREGDRGSGNTIYF.